The 14 T cell receptor beta chains given below trace back to one sample, sequenced in a study of T cell responses to AZD1222 COVID-19 vaccine. Assay used: immunoSEQ multiplex PCR; TCRdb lists only in-frame clones, some missing. The sample has more than 65,000 clones; less than 85% are singletons. Sample: peripheral blood, taken 28 days after the second AZD1222 dose. The receptors stem from an adult who received the AZD1222 COVID-19 vaccine.

The chain links TRBV9 to TRBJ2-7; D is perhaps TRBD1 or TRBD2 (5 bases each). CDR1 is SGDLS, CDR2 YYNGEE, per germline. The ends were cut back, 4 bases at V and 6 bases at J, with 29 bases in the middle. The CDR3 contains 18 residues. This CDR3 is CASSPDPFGGSPSGEQYF. DNA for the CDR3: TGTGCCAGCAGCCCCGACCCGTTTGGGGGTTCCCCCTCCGGCGAGCAGTACTTC.

The count of this clone is one. DNA for the CDR3: TGTGCCAGCAAAAGGGAGGGACAAACCTACGAGCAGTACTTC. Translated, it gives CASKREGQTYEQYF. The J gene is TRBJ2-7, the V gene TRBV5-4; a possible D gene is TRBD2 (7 bases). Germline assignment: CDR1 SGHNT and CDR2 YYREEE (reference sequence). The CDR3 runs to 14 residues. Trimming left V 6 bases short and J 2 bases short, with 15 bases between.

The chain links TRBV18 to TRBJ2-2; 8 nucleotides agree with TRBD2. After removal of 3 bases from V and 4 bases from J, the junction contained 13 bases not matched to a gene. This CDR3 region has 18 residues. The germline gives CDR1 KGHSH, CDR2 LQKENI. CDR3: CASSPSESRGGRTGELFF. CDR3 in DNA: TGTGCCAGCTCACCCTCGGAATCCCGGGGGGGCCGCACCGGGGAGCTGTTTTTT.

The J gene is TRBJ2-1, the V gene TRBV11-3; 12 bases line up with TRBD2. V shed 0 bases, J shed 0 bases, and the junction held 3 bases outside the gene matches. In germline, CDR1 is SGHNT, CDR2 YENEEA. The CDR3 contains 18 residues. CDR3 region: CASSLDSSGRASYNEQFF. DNA of the CDR3: TGTGCCAGCAGCTTAGATTCTAGCGGGAGGGCCTCCTACAATGAGCAGTTCTTC.

The chain carries TRBV7-9 and TRBJ2-1; 11 nucleotides align to TRBD2. Germline values: CDR1 SEHNR, CDR2 FQNEAQ (reference sequence). The CDR3 is made up of 15 amino acids. V was pared by 5 bases and J by 5 bases, with 5 bases of the junction left unmatched. The CDR3 reads CASSPGTSGNNEQFF. DNA of the CDR3: TGTGCCAGCAGCCCCGGGACTAGCGGAAACAATGAGCAGTTCTTC.

The rearrangement links TRBV12-5 to TRBJ1-2; D remains unclear. V was shortened by 0 bases and J by 10 bases, with 12 bases between the two germline ends. In germline, CDR1 is LGHNT, CDR2 FRNRAP. The CDR3 covers 13 residues. In DNA form, the CDR3 reads TGTGCTAGTGGTTTGGTAGAGGCCGCCGACTACACCTTC. Its translation is CASGLVEAADYTF. The whole variable domain, filled in from reference TRBV12-5 and TRBJ1-2, reads DARVTQTPRHKVTEMGQEVTMRCQPILGHNTVFWYRQTMMQGLELLAYFRNRAPLDDSGMPKDRFSAEMPDATLATLKIQPSEPRDSAVYFCASGLVEAADYTFGSGTRLTVV.

This clone showed up just once. V gene TRBV4-1 combines with J gene TRBJ2-5, with 7 bases that match TRBD2. The germline CDR1 and CDR2 sequences are MGHRA and YSYEKL. CDR3 length: 14 residues. J was trimmed by 5 bases and V by 3 bases; bases with no gene match: 6. This CDR3 is CASSHPWGGETQYF. The CDR3 DNA is TGCGCCAGCAGCCACCCTTGGGGGGGGGAGACCCAGTACTTC.

The chain employs TRBV5-1 and TRBJ2-3, with 13 bases matching TRBD2. The CDR3 runs to 16 residues. Germline assignment: CDR1 SGHRS and CDR2 YFSETQ. V was clipped by 3 bases and J by 0 bases; unmatched bases: 1. The CDR3 sequence: CASSWGLAGSTDTQYF. The CDR3 DNA sequence: TGCGCCAGCAGCTGGGGACTAGCGGGGAGCACAGATACGCAGTATTTT. The entire variable domain, with the rest obtained from reference TRBV5-1 and TRBJ2-3, is as follows: KAGVTQTPRYLIKTRGQQVTLSCSPISGHRSVSWYQQTPGQGLQFLFEYFSETQRNKGNFPGRFSGRQFSNSRSEMNVSTLELGDSALYLCASSWGLAGSTDTQYFGPGTRLTVL.

A few counts support this clone. V usage is TRBV29-1 and J usage is TRBJ1-1, with a possible D match to TRBD1 (5 bases). V was trimmed by 4 bases and J by 4 bases, leaving 13 bases between them. From germline, CDR1 is SQVTM and CDR2 ANQGSEA. This CDR3 has 13 amino acids. The DNA for the CDR3 is TGCAGCGTTGCGCAGGGAATTTCCACTGAAGCTTTCTTT. Its protein is CSVAQGISTEAFF.

The V gene is TRBV5-1, the J gene TRBJ2-3, with D unresolved. This CDR3 is 11 amino acids long. Per germline, CDR1 SGHRS and CDR2 YFSETQ. Trimming cost V 1 base and J 3 bases, with 0 bases left between them. CDR3 loop: CASSLTDTQYF. CDR3 nucleotide sequence: TGCGCCAGCAGCTTGACAGATACGCAGTATTTT.

This clone was seen a handful of times. The chain employs TRBV5-6 and TRBJ2-2, with D possibly TRBD2 on 5 matching bases. V was pared by 6 bases and J by 1 base, with 13 bases between. Per the germline V gene, CDR1 is SGHDT and CDR2 is YYEEEE. The CDR3 is 15 amino acids. CDR3 DNA sequence: TGTGCCAGCATGCGGCGGGCAAAGAACACCGGGGAGCTGTTTTTT. Translation gives CASMRRAKNTGELFF.

This clone turned up a few times. The V call is TRBV11-2, the J call TRBJ2-7; no firm D call. Trimming took off 2 bases at V and 2 bases at J, with 13 bases between the two ends. Germline V CDR1 and CDR2: SGHAT, FQNNGV. The CDR3 sequence is 15 residues long. Here the CDR3 reads CASSLSPSIAYEQYF. Here the CDR3 DNA reads TGTGCCAGCAGCTTAAGTCCCTCAATCGCCTACGAGCAGTACTTC. The full variable domain, completed using reference TRBV11-2 and TRBJ2-7, is EAGVAQSPRYKIIEKRQSVAFWCNPISGHATLYWYQQILGQGPKLLIQFQNNGVVDDSQLPKDRFSAERLKGVDSTLKIQPAKLEDSAVYLCASSLSPSIAYEQYFGPGTRLTVT.

V gene TRBV4-2 combines with J gene TRBJ2-1; 7 nucleotides line up with TRBD2. Germline V gives CDR1 LGHNA, CDR2 YNFKEQ. With 1 base clipped from V and 9 bases from J, the junction kept 18 bases outside the gene matches. This CDR3 has 18 amino acids. The CDR3 here is CASSQGPSGGANPAEQFF. CDR3 sequence (DNA): TGTGCCAGCAGCCAAGGCCCTAGCGGAGGGGCAAATCCCGCTGAGCAGTTCTTC.

The V call is TRBV5-4, the J call TRBJ1-2; weak D call: TRBD1 (5 bases). The CDR3 has 15 amino acids. Trimming took 4 bases from V and 0 from J, leaving 13 bases between them. Per germline, CDR1 SGHNT and CDR2 YYREEE (reference sequence). CDR3 DNA sequence: TGTGCCAGCAGCCCCTTCGGGGGAGCTAACTATGGCTACACCTTC. This encodes CASSPFGGANYGYTF.